The 21 T cell receptor beta chains reported below all come from one sample, sequenced in a study of shared clonotypes between healthy human individuals. Measured with immunoSEQ multiplex PCR; TCRdb has only the in-frame clones, and not every one. The sample has 2 million to 2.5 million clones; about 90% are singletons. The sample taken for sequencing was naive CD4+ T cells from PBMCs. The subset was: CD45RA+ positively selected. The origin of the receptors is a man aged 18-30 years in good health. Some clones in this sample may be carry-over from other donors' samples.

The V call is TRBV6-4, the J call TRBJ2-2, with TRBD1 matching over 7 bases. This CDR3 is 16 amino acids long. Looked up from germline, CDR1 is MRHNA and CDR2 is SNTAGT. Trimming took 4 bases from V and 0 from J; bases not matched to a gene: 5. CDR3 amino acids: CASSGRDSSNTGELFF. CDR3 sequence (DNA): TGTGCCAGCAGTGGAAGGGACAGTTCGAACACCGGGGAGCTGTTTTTT.

This chain uses TRBV7-2 with TRBJ1-4, with 11 bases aligning to TRBD1. Trimming removed 3 bases from V and 8 bases from J; junction bases left unmatched: 5. The CDR3 extends over 15 amino acids. The germline CDR1 and CDR2 sequences are SGHTA and FQGNSA. CDR3 nucleotides: TGTGCCAGCAGCTTCCCGGACAGGGGGCGAGAAAAACTGTTTTTT. This codes for CASSFPDRGREKLFF.

The V and J genes are TRBV5-1 and TRBJ2-5; D unclear. CDR1 is SGHRS, CDR2 YFSETQ, per germline. The CDR3 loop spans 13 amino acids. V was trimmed by 5 bases and J by 2 bases, leaving 10 bases between them. The CDR3 sequence is CASRPIIQETQYF. In DNA form, the CDR3 reads TGCGCCAGCAGACCAATAATACAAGAGACCCAGTACTTC.

This chain links TRBV7-9 with TRBJ1-4; no definite D call. With 5 bases removed from V and 2 bases from J, the gap between germline ends came to 12 bases. CDR3 length: 15 amino acids. Per germline, CDR1 SEHNR and CDR2 FQNEAQ (reference sequence). The CDR3 DNA reads TGTGCCAGCAGCGGGCTGGAATGGACTAATGAAAAACTGTTTTTT. Translation: CASSGLEWTNEKLFF.

The chain employs TRBV5-1 and TRBJ1-2, with D uncertain. The CDR3 sequence is 14 residues long. Per germline, CDR1 SGHRS and CDR2 YFSETQ. Trimming pared 4 bases from V and 8 bases from J, leaving 18 bases between. In DNA form, the CDR3 reads TGCGCCAGCAGCCTCCTGACGGGTAATGGGGGCTACACCTTC. Amino acid sequence: CASSLLTGNGGYTF.

DNA for the CDR3: TGTGCCAGCAGTTACTCTCCGGGGTCCACTGAAGCTTTCTTT. Protein product: CASSYSPGSTEAFF. V usage is TRBV6-5 and J usage is TRBJ1-1; no clear D gene. With 0 bases removed from V and 4 bases from J, the gap between germline ends came to 9 bases. The CDR3 sequence is 14 residues long. Per germline, CDR1 MNHEY and CDR2 SVGAGI.

The gene calls are TRBV29-1 and TRBJ2-5; 13 bases fit TRBD2. This CDR3 is 14 amino acids long. After removal of 5 bases from V and 1 base from J, the junction contained 1 base not matched to a gene. Germline CDR1 is SQVTM and CDR2 is ANQGSEA. This chain's CDR3 is CSVRTSGGQETQYF. In nucleotides, the CDR3 is TGCAGCGTTCGGACTAGCGGGGGCCAAGAGACCCAGTACTTC.

The chain is built from TRBV27 and TRBJ1-5, with D uncertain. V was cut by 5 bases and J by 3 bases, with 11 bases left in between. CDR1 is MNHEY, CDR2 SMNVEV, per germline (reference sequence). The CDR3 is made up of 14 amino acids. CDR3 region: CASSPLDSNQPQHF. Written as DNA, the CDR3 is TGTGCCAGCAGTCCACTAGACTCCAATCAGCCCCAGCATTTT.

This chain joins TRBV9 and TRBJ1-4; possible D gene TRBD1, 6 bases. The CDR3 totals 14 residues. V lost 4 bases to trimming and J lost 8 bases, with 15 bases between them. In germline, CDR1 is SGDLS, CDR2 YYNGEE. The CDR3 DNA is TGTGCCAGCAGCATCCGGGGGGCGGGCGAAAAACTGTTTTTT. Amino acids: CASSIRGAGEKLFF.

The V gene is TRBV5-1, the J gene TRBJ2-5, with D hard to call. This CDR3 is built from 12 residues. Looked up from germline, CDR1 is SGHRS and CDR2 is YFSETQ. Deletions cut 2 bases from V and 13 bases from J, with 15 bases between. The CDR3 spells CASSFEERSLYF. CDR3 bases: TGCGCCAGCAGCTTTGAAGAAAGGAGTCTGTACTTC.

The rearrangement uses TRBV5-1 and TRBJ2-1, with 7 bases fitting TRBD2. From germline, CDR1 is SGHRS and CDR2 YFSETQ. Trimming removed 7 bases from V and 7 bases from J; junction bases left unmatched: 11. The length of the CDR3 is 14 residues. The CDR3 loop reads CASRPGLVWNEQFF. The CDR3 bases are TGCGCCAGCCGACCAGGACTAGTATGGAATGAGCAGTTCTTC. The full variable domain, in which reference TRBV5-1 and TRBJ2-1 provide the parts outside the CDR3, is KAGVTQTPRYLIKTRGQQVTLSCSPISGHRSVSWYQQTPGQGLQFLFEYFSETQRNKGNFPGRFSGRQFSNSRSEMNVSTLELGDSALYLCASRPGLVWNEQFFGPGTRLTVL.

The chain is built from TRBV19 and TRBJ1-5; D perhaps matches TRBD1 (5 bases). The CDR3 is 16 residues long. Germline CDR1 LNHDA, CDR2 SQIVND (reference sequence). V was clipped by 3 bases and J by 5 bases, with 17 bases between them. The CDR3 loop reads CASSIWAGRNDQPQHF. The CDR3 region has the DNA TGTGCCAGTAGTATTTGGGCAGGGAGAAATGATCAGCCCCAGCATTTT.

This chain links TRBV30 with TRBJ1-5; possibly TRBD1 for D (5 bases). The CDR3 length is 16 residues. V lost 2 bases to trimming and J lost 0 bases, with 14 bases between them. CDR1 GTSNPN and CDR2 SVGIG come from the germline V gene (reference sequence). CDR3 coding DNA: TGTGCCTGGAGTAGGAACCCAGGGTATAGCAATCAGCCCCAGCATTTT. Translated: CAWSRNPGYSNQPQHF. The variable domain in full, with the rest retrieved from reference TRBV30 and TRBJ1-5, is SQTIHQWPATLVQPVGSPLSLECTVEGTSNPNLYWYRQAAGRGLQLLFYSVGIGQISSEVPQNLSASRPQDRQFILSSKKLLLSDSGFYLCAWSRNPGYSNQPQHFGDGTRLSIL.

The rearrangement uses TRBV4-2 and TRBJ2-1; 7 positions match TRBD1. The CDR3 sequence is 15 residues long. Germline V lookup: CDR1 LGHNA, CDR2 YNFKEQ. V gave up 4 bases and J gave up 2 bases; unmatched junction bases: 5. The CDR3 DNA follows: TGTGCCAGCAGCCCTCAGCAGGGGGCCTACAATGAGCAGTTCTTC. Translated, it gives CASSPQQGAYNEQFF.

The CDR3 loop is CASSRGGTEKETQYF. In DNA, the CDR3 is TGTGCCAGCAGCCGAGGCGGGACAGAGAAAGAGACCCAGTACTTC. V is TRBV7-3 and J is TRBJ2-5, with D possibly matching TRBD1 (7 bases). Deletions cut 5 bases from V and 3 bases from J, with 16 bases between. This CDR3 has 15 residues. Germline V lookup: CDR1 SGHTA, CDR2 FQGTGA.

This clone was seen more than once but under ten times. The chain joins TRBV10-3 to TRBJ1-5, with 9 bases lining up with TRBD1. Trimming at V came to 11 bases and at J to 2 bases, leaving 7 bases not matched to a gene. The germline gives CDR1 ENHRY, CDR2 SYGVKD. The CDR3 is 14 residues long. CDR3 in DNA: TGTGCCTCACAACAGGGGGCTGGCAATCAGCCCCAGCATTTT. This encodes CASQQGAGNQPQHF.

The chain uses TRBV19 and TRBJ1-3, with 9 bases fitting TRBD1. Germline V lookup: CDR1 LNHDA, CDR2 SQIVND (reference sequence). V lost 8 bases, J lost 8 bases, and 7 bases stayed unmatched. The CDR3 runs 13 residues. The CDR3 nucleotides are TGTGCCAGTCGGGACAGGGATAAACACACCATATATTTT. It specifies CASRDRDKHTIYF.

This chain uses TRBV2 with TRBJ1-2; D is possibly TRBD1 (5 bases). Germline CDR1 reads SNHLY; CDR2 reads FYNNEI. This CDR3 is 13 amino acids long. Trimming took 8 bases from V and 8 from J, leaving 18 bases between them. This CDR3 is CASGGDSGKGYTF. The CDR3, as DNA: TGTGCCAGCGGGGGGGATTCAGGGAAGGGCTACACCTTC.

This sequence joins TRBV9 and TRBJ1-1; D call uncertain. The V and J ends lost 1 base and 4 bases respectively, with 11 bases between them. Germline values: CDR1 SGDLS, CDR2 YYNGEE. The CDR3 length is 14 residues. CDR3 region: CASSVMPDSTEAFF. CDR3 in DNA: TGTGCCAGCAGCGTAATGCCAGATAGCACTGAAGCTTTCTTT.

The DNA of the CDR3 is TGTGCCAGCAGCCCCCGGACAGGGAGGGGTGGGGCCAACGTCCTGACTTTC. It codes for CASSPRTGRGGANVLTF. The rearrangement links TRBV7-3 to TRBJ2-6, with D possibly being TRBD1 (8 bases). This CDR3 comprises 17 residues. V lost 5 bases to trimming and J lost 3 bases, with 17 bases between them. Germline CDR1 and CDR2: SGHTA and FQGTGA.

V usage is TRBV19 and J usage is TRBJ1-2; D is uncertain. The length of the CDR3 is 14 residues. Germline V gene data show CDR1 as LNHDA and CDR2 as SQIVND (reference sequence). V lost 5 bases and J lost 9, with 19 bases in between. CDR3 amino acids: CASSLLEAGFRYTF. The CDR3 region has the DNA TGTGCCAGTAGTCTTTTGGAGGCCGGGTTTCGCTACACCTTC. Looking up the rest from reference TRBV19 and TRBJ1-2 gives the full variable domain: DGGITQSPKYLFRKEGQNVTLSCEQNLNHDAMYWYRQDPGQGLRLIYYSQIVNDFQKGDIAEGYSVSREKKESFPLTVTSAQKNPTAFYLCASSLLEAGFRYTFGSGTRLTVV.